This T cell receptor beta chain was profiled in a study of tumor-infiltrating lymphocytes in oesophageal squamous cell carcinoma (dated by TCRdb to 2016 to 2017). The CDR1 and CDR2 encoded by the germline V gene are SGHVS and FNYEAQ. The V end loses 5 bases and the J end loses 5 bases, and a stretch of 11 bases separates them. The CDR3 spans 13 residues, from the cysteine through the phenylalanine. Only the CDR3 portion is preserved as DNA: 39 bases, with reading frame beginning at the first base. Concerning this clonotype: The antigen it recognizes is unknown. Nothing much larger sits one base from this clone, and base qualities are not available.

The library was made by PCR. Sequencing instrument: Illumina HiSeq 2000. TCRdb reprocessed the public reads (quality trimming at Q25 with fastp, clone calling with MiXCR) and kept in-frame beta chains. Identical CDR3 proteins give one entry, which carries the most common genes and DNA. The sample records over 12,000 distinct CDR3 sequences, approximately 48% of which are singletons. The ten most abundant clones make up about 45% of the sample. The sequencing sample was made of blood. The sequence is built from TRBV7-6 and TRBJ2-3; the D gene lacks a confident call. The sequence was obtained from a male donor with esophageal squamous cell carcinoma. CDR3 region: CASSPGLGDTQYF. The DNA reads as follows: TGTGCCAGCAGCCCCGGGCTGGGAGATACGCAGTATTTT.